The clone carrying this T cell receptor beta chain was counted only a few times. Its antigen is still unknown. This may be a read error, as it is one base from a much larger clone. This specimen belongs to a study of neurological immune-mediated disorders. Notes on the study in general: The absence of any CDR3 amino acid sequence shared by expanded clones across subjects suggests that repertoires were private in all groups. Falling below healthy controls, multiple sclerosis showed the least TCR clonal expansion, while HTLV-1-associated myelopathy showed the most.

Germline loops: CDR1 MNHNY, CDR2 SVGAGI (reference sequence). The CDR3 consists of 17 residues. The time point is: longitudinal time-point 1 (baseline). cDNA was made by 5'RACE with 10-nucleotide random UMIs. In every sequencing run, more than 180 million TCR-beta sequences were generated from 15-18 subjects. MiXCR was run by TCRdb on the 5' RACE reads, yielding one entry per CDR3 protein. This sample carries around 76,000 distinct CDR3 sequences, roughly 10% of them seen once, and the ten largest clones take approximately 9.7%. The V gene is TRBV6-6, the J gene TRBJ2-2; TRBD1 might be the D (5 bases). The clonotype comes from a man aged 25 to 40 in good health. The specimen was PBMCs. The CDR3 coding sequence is TGTGTCAGCAGTTACGACCTCGCCAGGGTTTTGGTCGGGGAGCTGTTTTTT. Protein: CVSSYDLARVLVGELFF.